The 32 T cell receptor beta chains given below trace back to one sample, sequenced in a study of metastatic and nonmetastatic thyroid tumors. TCRdb reanalyzed the PCR reads via MiXCR. The table includes some 45,000 clones, roughly 15% detected once. Each patient went into thyroid surgery without having received any treatment. The sample was blood. These TCRs come from a female donor with papillary thyroid cancer or a benign thyroid nodule (not recorded which). Some clones in this sample may be carry-over from other donors' samples.

The table lists this clone with a few counts. The V and J genes are TRBV20-1 and TRBJ2-5; 8 nucleotides agree with TRBD1. The CDR3 has 12 residues. V trimming: 7 bases; J trimming: 5 bases; junction bases outside the gene matches: 6. Germline V CDR1 and CDR2: DFQATT, SNEGSKA (reference sequence). CDR3 protein: CSVKGQAETQYF. CDR3 coding DNA: TGCAGTGTCAAGGGACAGGCGGAGACCCAGTACTTC.

At least ten counts were recorded for this clone. This chain connects TRBV6-1 to TRBJ1-4; a weak D match, TRBD1 (6 bases). There are 13 residues in the CDR3. Between the trimmed V and J ends, which lost 11 bases and 7 bases, there was a span of 17 bases. Germline V gene data show CDR1 as MNHNS and CDR2 as SASEGT. For the CDR3, the DNA is TGTGCCGCTGGGCGGGGGGCGGTTGAAAAACTGTTTTTT. It specifies CAAGRGAVEKLFF.

The rearrangement links TRBV4-1 to TRBJ1-4; a weak D match, TRBD1 (5 bases). Trimming shortened V by 0 bases and J by 4 bases, and 9 bases separated the two germline ends. CDR1 is MGHRA and CDR2 is YSYEKL in the germline V gene. The CDR3 runs 15 residues. The CDR3 coding sequence is TGCGCCAGCAGCCAAGATGGAGGGGTTAATGAAAAACTGTTTTTT. Residues: CASSQDGGVNEKLFF.

This clone showed up many times. CDR3 DNA: TGTGCCAGCAGCTTAGGGGATGGGTATTCACCCCTCCACTTT. This sequence encodes CASSLGDGYSPLHF. The chain combines TRBV7-2 with TRBJ1-6; D unresolved. Trimming stripped 1 base from V and 8 bases from J, with 9 bases between. Germline CDR1 SGHTA, CDR2 FQGNSA. The CDR3 covers 14 residues.

This clone was counted many times. The V and J genes are TRBV4-1 and TRBJ1-2, with D perhaps matching TRBD1 (6 bases). V gave up 3 bases and J gave up 4 bases, with 12 bases separating them. Germline V gene sequence: CDR1 MGHRA, CDR2 YSYEKL. The CDR3 covers 14 residues. The CDR3 region is CASSQTGTSYGYTF. CDR3 in DNA: TGCGCCAGCAGCCAGACAGGTACCTCCTATGGCTACACCTTC.

This clone was seen only a few times. The genes are TRBV10-3 and TRBJ1-2; D is possibly TRBD1 (5 bases). CDR1 is ENHRY and CDR2 is SYGVKD in the germline V gene. The CDR3 is made up of 14 amino acids. Deletions cut 0 bases from V and 7 bases from J, with 12 bases between. The CDR3 loop is CAISESPGQCGYTF. Written as DNA, the CDR3 is TGTGCCATCAGTGAGTCGCCAGGACAATGTGGCTACACCTTC.

This clone has ten or more counts. The chain couples TRBV6-1 to TRBJ1-2; perhaps TRBD1 as D (5 bases). CDR3 length: 13 amino acids. Deletions cut 3 bases from V and 4 bases from J, with 9 bases between. Germline assignment: CDR1 MNHNS and CDR2 SASEGT. Written as DNA, the CDR3 is TGTGCCAGCAGTGAGGCGGGGGGCTATGGCTACACCTTC. Translating it yields CASSEAGGYGYTF.

This clone appeared a few times. V and J are TRBV15 and TRBJ2-1, with TRBD2 identical over 11 bases. The CDR3 spans 16 residues. Germline V gene lookup returns CDR1 LNHNV and CDR2 YYDKDF (reference sequence). Unmatched junction bases numbered 8, after V lost 5 bases and J lost 5 bases. The CDR3 region is CATSGQLAGENNEQFF. The CDR3 region has the DNA TGTGCCACCAGCGGACAACTAGCGGGAGAAAACAATGAGCAGTTCTTC.

CDR3 DNA sequence: TGTGCCAGCAGCGAGACCGCCCGGCCGCAGCAAGAGACCCAGTACTTC. As protein: CASSETARPQQETQYF. This chain connects TRBV11-3 to TRBJ2-5; D remains unclear. Trimming pared 5 bases from V and 2 bases from J, leaving 18 bases between. CDR3 length: 16 amino acids. Per germline, CDR1 SGHNT and CDR2 YENEEA.

This clone was observed a few times. This chain joins TRBV19 and TRBJ1-2; 9 bases agree with TRBD1. Germline CDR1 is LNHDA and CDR2 is SQIVND (reference sequence). After removal of 5 bases from V and 7 bases from J, the junction contained 8 bases not matched to a gene. CDR3 length: 14 residues. The CDR3 coding sequence is TGTGCCAGTAGTGCCCGGGACAGGGTCACTGGCTACACCTTC. Its translation is CASSARDRVTGYTF. Together with reference TRBV19 and TRBJ1-2, the CDR3 gives the full variable domain: DGGITQSPKYLFRKEGQNVTLSCEQNLNHDAMYWYRQDPGQGLRLIYYSQIVNDFQKGDIAEGYSVSREKKESFPLTVTSAQKNPTAFYLCASSARDRVTGYTFGSGTRLTVV.

This clone was seen only a few times. At one of its ends the junction is not consistent with the germline gene, which may arise from a read error. The chain joins TRBV29-1 to TRBJ2-7; 9 bases fit TRBD1. CDR1 SQVTM and CDR2 ANQGSEA come from the germline V gene. The CDR3 is 16 residues long. The CDR3 DNA follows: TGCAGCTTTGAAGCTGGGACAGGGTCGTGCTCCTACGAGCAGTACTTC. Its protein is CSFEAGTGSCSYEQYF.

Here the CDR3 DNA reads TGTGCCAGCAGTCGTCCCGGGGAGCTGTTTTTT. Its translation: CASSRPGELFF. The V gene is TRBV28, the J gene TRBJ2-2; D ambiguous. Germline V gene sequence: CDR1 MDHEN, CDR2 SYDVKM. Trimming pared 5 bases from V and 6 bases from J, leaving 4 bases between. The CDR3 runs to 11 residues. Supplemented by reference TRBV28 and TRBJ2-2, the full variable domain reads DVKVTQSSRYLVKRTGEKVFLECVQDMDHENMFWYRQDPGLGLRLIYFSYDVKMKEKGDIPEGYSVSREKKERFSLILESASTNQTSMYLCASSRPGELFFGEGSRLTVL.

This clone was seen many times. The CDR3: CASSHREGEAFF. DNA for the CDR3: TGTGCCAGCAGCCACAGGGAAGGTGAAGCTTTCTTT. J is TRBJ1-1 and V is TRBV12-3 or TRBV12-4; perhaps TRBD1 as D (6 bases). This CDR3 region has 12 residues. Between the trimmed V and J ends, which lost 6 bases and 7 bases, there was a span of 12 bases.

This clone was seen a handful of times. The rearrangement uses TRBV5-5 and TRBJ2-5, with D uncertain. V gave up 0 bases and J gave up 4 bases, with 7 bases separating them. The CDR3 loop spans 13 amino acids. Germline V CDR1 and CDR2: SGHKS, YYEKEE (reference sequence). The CDR3 reads CASSLGLGETQYF. CDR3 sequence (DNA): TGTGCCAGCAGCTTGGGGCTGGGAGAGACCCAGTACTTC.

This clone came up a few times. For the CDR3, the DNA is TGCGCCAGCAGCCTAGGCGGGCAAAAGGACTATGGCTACACCTTC. Its translation: CASSLGGQKDYGYTF. The chain is built from TRBV5-1 and TRBJ1-2; no clear D gene. Per germline, CDR1 SGHRS and CDR2 YFSETQ. The CDR3 has 15 amino acids. The ends were cut back, 4 bases at V and 3 bases at J, with 16 bases in the middle.

This clone has a count of ten or more. V and J are TRBV12-3 or TRBV12-4 and TRBJ2-4; maybe TRBD1 (6 bases). V was shortened by 6 bases and J by 2 bases, with 17 bases between the two germline ends. There are 16 residues in the CDR3. CDR3 amino acids: CASRPPGHGSKNIQYF. The CDR3 nucleotides are TGTGCCAGCAGGCCTCCGGGACATGGGTCCAAAAACATTCAGTACTTC.

This clone appeared many times. The chain has TRBV27 and TRBJ2-7; weak D call: TRBD2 (6 bases). The CDR3 has 15 residues. Germline V gene sequence: CDR1 MNHEY, CDR2 SMNVEV (reference sequence). V lost 5 bases and J 2 bases, leaving 16 bases between the germline ends. The CDR3 sequence is CASSTGLPLPYEQYF. CDR3 DNA sequence: TGTGCCAGCAGTACGGGACTTCCACTTCCCTACGAGCAGTACTTC.

Many counts were recorded for this clone. This chain joins TRBV6-1 and TRBJ1-3; a possible D gene is TRBD1 (5 bases). The CDR3 is 14 amino acids. Trimming shortened V by 6 bases and J by 3 bases, and 12 bases separated the two germline ends. In germline, CDR1 is MNHNS, CDR2 SASEGT. The CDR3 nucleotides are TGTGCCAGCAGGCCGGGGGTTGTTGGAAACACCATATATTTT. Its protein is CASRPGVVGNTIYF.

In this sample, this clone turned up many times. This chain links TRBV7-3 with TRBJ2-7; a weak D match, TRBD1 (5 bases). The CDR3 length is 15 residues. The ends were cut back, 2 bases at V and 0 bases at J, with 11 bases in the middle. Germline V lookup: CDR1 SGHTA, CDR2 FQGTGA. CDR3 sequence reads: CASSLSPGSSYEQYF. CDR3 in DNA: TGTGCCAGCAGCTTATCCCCAGGGTCCTCCTACGAGCAGTACTTC.

J is TRBJ2-1 and V is TRBV20-1, with TRBD2 matching 10 bases. Germline-derived CDR1 and CDR2 are DFQATT and SNEGSKA (reference sequence). The CDR3 length is 15 residues. The chain's CDR3 is CISTDRTSGYNEQFF. The CDR3 DNA follows: TGCATTTCCACCGATAGGACTAGCGGCTACAATGAGCAGTTCTTC.

In this sample, this clone turned up many times. The chain joins TRBV29-1 to TRBJ1-1; 11 nucleotides match TRBD1. Trimming at V came to 5 bases and at J to 5 bases, leaving 4 bases not matched to a gene. The CDR3 spans 13 residues. CDR1 SQVTM and CDR2 ANQGSEA come from the germline V gene. The CDR3 DNA is TGCAGCGTTCCCGGACAGGGGGCAACTGAAGCTTTCTTT. Protein product: CSVPGQGATEAFF.

The J gene is TRBJ2-5, the V gene TRBV3-1, with TRBD1 matching 8 bases. CDR3 length: 12 residues. Germline V gene sequence: CDR1 LGHDT, CDR2 YNNKEL (reference sequence). V lost 4 bases, J lost 5 bases, and 0 bases stayed unmatched. CDR3 in DNA: TGTGCCAGCAGCCCAGGGGGCGAGACCCAGTACTTC. It is translated as CASSPGGETQYF.

This clone has a count of ten or more. A single base separates this from a much larger clone, so it may be a read error. The same CDR3 is also encoded by other DNA sequences in this sample. This sequence joins TRBV6-5 and TRBJ1-4; 10 positions agree with TRBD1. Germline-derived CDR1 and CDR2 are MNHEY and SVGAGI. Trimming cost V 2 bases and J 8 bases; bases outside gene matches: 2. The CDR3 is made up of 14 amino acids. CDR3 in amino acids: CASSYGQGGEKLFF. DNA of the CDR3: TGTGCCAGCAGTTACGGACAGGGGGGGGAAAAACTGTTTTTT.

The chain joins TRBV19 to TRBJ1-2, with unresolved D. Trimming cost V 5 bases and J 2 bases, with 9 bases left between them. CDR3 size: 13 residues. The germline gives CDR1 LNHDA, CDR2 SQIVND (reference sequence). The CDR3 coding sequence is TGTGCCAGTAGTGTCAGGAACAACTATGGCTACACCTTC. Its translation: CASSVRNNYGYTF.

This clone was detected many times. A read error is possible here, since a much larger clone lies one base away. The same CDR3 also results from other DNA sequences found in this sample. V usage is TRBV5-1 and J usage is TRBJ2-7; 7 bases line up with TRBD1. The germline V gene encodes CDR1 SGHRS and CDR2 YFSETQ. The CDR3 length is 14 residues. CDR3 DNA sequence: TGCGCTAGCAGCTTCGGGACAGCCGGTTACGAGCAGTACTTC. Translating it yields CASSFGTAGYEQYF.

Only a few counts were recorded for this clone. V and J are TRBV6-1 and TRBJ1-1; 10 nucleotides agree with TRBD1. The CDR3 is made up of 14 amino acids. Trimming at V came to 5 bases and at J to 6 bases, leaving 6 bases not matched to a gene. Germline-derived CDR1 and CDR2 are MNHNS and SASEGT. This CDR3 reads CASSKDRGVAEAFF. The CDR3 coding sequence is TGTGCCAGCAGTAAGGACAGGGGGGTAGCTGAAGCTTTCTTT.

This clone has ten or more counts. The chain employs TRBV19 and TRBJ1-1; D not resolved. Germline V gene sequence: CDR1 LNHDA, CDR2 SQIVND (reference sequence). V dropped 9 bases and J dropped 1 base, with 12 bases sitting between them. CDR3 size: 13 residues. The CDR3 DNA sequence: TGTGCCAGCGCCCCGTGGGGGAACACTGAAGCTTTCTTT. This translates into CASAPWGNTEAFF.

This chain joins TRBV3-1 and TRBJ2-7; 9 bases fit TRBD1. Unmatched junction bases numbered 7, after V lost 1 base and J lost 6 bases. Germline CDR1 reads LGHDT; CDR2 reads YNNKEL (reference sequence). The CDR3 is 15 residues long. Written as DNA, the CDR3 is TGTGCCAGCAGCCAAGCCGGGACAGGGTCGGTCGAGCAGTACTTC. This codes for CASSQAGTGSVEQYF.

Ten or more counts support this clone. V gene TRBV19 combines with J gene TRBJ2-7, with D tentatively TRBD1 or TRBD2 (6 bases each). Germline CDR1 LNHDA, CDR2 SQIVND (reference sequence). The CDR3 has 13 amino acids. Deletions cut 5 bases from V and 6 bases from J, with 14 bases between. CDR3 loop: CASSPEEGGEQYF. CDR3 DNA: TGTGCCAGTAGTCCCGAGGAGGGGGGCGAGCAGTACTTC.

The chain carries TRBV20-1 and TRBJ1-1; D gene unclear. Germline V gene sequence: CDR1 DFQATT, CDR2 SNEGSKA (reference sequence). This CDR3 region has 14 residues. V gave up 3 bases and J gave up 0 bases, with 11 bases separating them. The CDR3 region is CSARAAGMNTEAFF. The CDR3 region has the DNA TGCAGTGCTAGGGCGGCGGGAATGAACACTGAAGCTTTCTTT.

This clone turned up a few times. The chain couples TRBV5-5 to TRBJ1-1; a possible D gene is TRBD1 (5 bases). In germline, CDR1 is SGHKS, CDR2 YYEKEE (reference sequence). The CDR3 spans 13 residues. Trimming stripped 1 base from V and 7 bases from J, with 11 bases between. In DNA form, the CDR3 reads TGTGCCAGCAGCTTGTGGGGGGACGGTGAAGCTTTCTTT. As protein: CASSLWGDGEAFF.

At least ten counts were recorded for this clone. J is TRBJ1-2 and V is TRBV5-6; D unresolved. Trimming stripped 1 base from V and 7 bases from J, with 11 bases between. Germline values: CDR1 SGHDT, CDR2 YYEEEE. The CDR3 spans 13 residues. The CDR3 region is CASSLWGGPGYTF. CDR3 DNA: TGTGCCAGCAGCTTGTGGGGAGGACCTGGCTACACCTTC.